The 20 T cell receptor beta chains in this list originate from one sample, sequenced in a study of CD8 T cells in ankylosing spondylitis. TCRdb ran MiXCR on the 5' RACE reads and lists one entry per CDR3 protein. The sample carries 150,000 to 250,000 distinct CDR3 sequences, roughly 13% recorded once. Sample: blood, either unsorted or a sorted T cell fraction (not recorded which). These TCRs come from a male donor with ankylosing spondylitis or in good health (not recorded which).

This sequence joins TRBV30 and TRBJ2-1; D remains ambiguous. The CDR3 is 16 residues long. V dropped 1 base and J dropped 8 bases, with 21 bases sitting between them. The germline V gene encodes CDR1 GTSNPN and CDR2 SVGIG (reference sequence). The CDR3 loop is CAWSGPRNEGVDEQFF. CDR3 bases: TGTGCCTGGAGTGGTCCTAGAAATGAAGGTGTGGATGAGCAGTTCTTC.

This clonotype was seen a few times. The chain uses TRBV6-1 and TRBJ1-5; D gene unclear. This CDR3 is 15 amino acids long. V was cut by 4 bases and J by 5 bases, with 15 bases left in between. The V gene's germline CDR1 is MNHNS and CDR2 SASEGT. The CDR3 DNA reads as TGTGCCAGCAGTGGAGGCGGGGAGGGCCATCAGCCCCAGCATTTT. As protein: CASSGGGEGHQPQHF.

J is TRBJ2-5 and V is TRBV7-6; D is undetermined. Germline V gives CDR1 SGHVS, CDR2 FNYEAQ. V was shortened by 5 bases and J by 5 bases, with 12 bases between the two germline ends. The CDR3 runs to 13 residues. The CDR3 protein is CASSPGMGETQYF. CDR3 DNA sequence: TGTGCCAGCAGCCCTGGGATGGGGGAGACCCAGTACTTC.

This clonotype has only a few counts. The chain employs TRBV2 and TRBJ2-7; 7 bases agree with TRBD2. This CDR3 has 16 residues. Looked up from germline, CDR1 is SNHLY and CDR2 is FYNNEI. The V and J ends lost 6 bases and 7 bases, in that order; junction bases with no gene match: 18. The CDR3: CASRFGVLAEKWEQYF. CDR3 DNA sequence: TGTGCCAGCAGATTCGGGGTTCTAGCGGAAAAGTGGGAGCAGTACTTC.

The chain combines TRBV2 with TRBJ1-3; 9 bases match TRBD1. This CDR3 region has 15 residues. From germline, CDR1 is SNHLY and CDR2 FYNNEI. V was clipped by 4 bases and J by 3 bases; unmatched bases: 4. CDR3 DNA sequence: TGTGCCAGCAGTGCGGGACAGGGAGGTGGAAACACCATATATTTT. Translated, it gives CASSAGQGGGNTIYF.

The chain uses TRBV4-1 and TRBJ2-7, with D perhaps matching TRBD2 (7 bases). In germline, CDR1 is MGHRA, CDR2 YSYEKL. This CDR3 spans 16 amino acids. V lost 0 bases, J lost 3 bases, and 15 bases lay in between. CDR3 sequence reads: CASSQDRGGEDYEQYF. The DNA for the CDR3 is TGCGCCAGCAGCCAAGATAGGGGGGGAGAGGACTACGAGCAGTACTTC.

V usage is TRBV4-2 and J usage is TRBJ1-2; D gene uncertain. V lost 2 bases and J 3 bases, leaving 13 bases between the germline ends. The length of the CDR3 is 15 residues. CDR1 is LGHNA, CDR2 YNFKEQ, per germline. For the CDR3, the DNA is TGTGCCAGCAGCCAAACCTATGGAGGGCACTATGGCTACACCTTC. Its protein product is CASSQTYGGHYGYTF.

This clonotype occurred a few times. The chain combines TRBV20-1 with TRBJ2-2, with D tentatively TRBD1 or TRBD2 (5 bases each). V shed 6 bases and J shed 2 bases, with 19 bases lying between them. The CDR3 runs 16 residues. CDR1 is DFQATT, CDR2 SNEGSKA, per germline (reference sequence). CDR3 in DNA: TGCAGTGCCAGGAGAAGGTGGGGGAGAAACACCGGGGAGCTGTTTTTT. Encoded protein: CSARRRWGRNTGELFF.

The rearrangement uses TRBV4-1 and TRBJ2-2; 10 bases agree with TRBD2. Unmatched junction bases numbered 5, after V lost 4 bases and J lost 0 bases. This CDR3 has 17 amino acids. Germline CDR1 reads MGHRA; CDR2 reads YSYEKL. CDR3 loop: CASSRGSGGANTGELFF. The CDR3 DNA reads as TGCGCCAGCAGCCGAGGAAGCGGGGGGGCGAACACCGGGGAGCTGTTTTTT.

This clonotype was counted a few times. The chain combines TRBV7-9 with TRBJ2-1, with TRBD2 identical over 9 bases. Germline trimming cut 5 bases from V and 4 bases from J; bases unmatched to any gene: 9. Germline CDR1 reads SEHNR; CDR2 reads FQNEAQ (reference sequence). The CDR3 covers 16 residues. The CDR3 DNA sequence: TGTGCCAGCAGCGCCGAGACTAGCGGACCTTACAATGAGCAGTTCTTC. Its translation is CASSAETSGPYNEQFF.

This clonotype was counted between two and nine times. The chain couples TRBV4-1 to TRBJ2-7; TRBD2 might be the D (6 bases). The V and J ends lost 3 bases and 0 bases respectively, with 15 bases between them. Germline CDR1 MGHRA, CDR2 YSYEKL. The CDR3 has 16 amino acids. In nucleotides, the CDR3 is TGCGCCAGCAGCCACACCGGACTACCGAGCTCCTACGAGCAGTACTTC. It specifies CASSHTGLPSSYEQYF.

This clonotype has just one count. The chain combines TRBV6-4 with TRBJ2-2; no clear D gene. The germline CDR1 and CDR2 sequences are MRHNA and SNTAGT. Trimming took off 8 bases at V and 3 bases at J, with 13 bases between the two ends. This CDR3 region has 14 residues. The CDR3 coding sequence is TGTGCCAGCTCGAGAGACGAAGACACCGGGGAGCTGTTTTTT. As protein: CASSRDEDTGELFF.

This clonotype was seen a handful of times. V usage is TRBV29-1 and J usage is TRBJ2-7; 9 positions match TRBD1. The CDR3 is 12 residues long. Germline CDR1 and CDR2: SQVTM and ANQGSEA. The ends lost 7 bases at V and 6 bases at J; junction bases unmatched: 7. In DNA, the CDR3 is TGCAGCGGTACAGGGGGCTACGGCGAGCAGTACTTC. Its translation is CSGTGGYGEQYF.

This clonotype appeared many times. The genes are TRBV4-2 and TRBJ2-7; D gene unclear. Germline values: CDR1 LGHNA, CDR2 YNFKEQ. CDR3 length: 13 amino acids. Trimming stripped 1 base from V and 4 bases from J, with 8 bases between. The DNA of the CDR3 is TGTGCCAGCAGCCAAGGTGTAACGTACGAGCAGTACTTC. Amino acid sequence: CASSQGVTYEQYF.

The CDR3 spells CAWSPTGRGETQYF. Written as DNA, the CDR3 is TGTGCCTGGAGTCCGACAGGGCGAGGGGAGACCCAGTACTTC. V and J are TRBV30 and TRBJ2-5, with 7 bases that match TRBD1. The V gene's germline CDR1 is GTSNPN and CDR2 SVGIG (reference sequence). The trim removed 2 bases at V and 5 bases at J, leaving 8 bases unmatched. The CDR3 totals 14 residues.

This clonotype was observed a handful of times. The gene calls are TRBV4-1 and TRBJ2-1; D could derive from TRBD1 or TRBD2 (6 bases each). CDR3 length equals 17 residues. CDR1 is MGHRA, CDR2 YSYEKL, per germline. The V end lost 4 bases, the J end lost 3 bases, and 19 bases lay between the germline ends. The CDR3, as DNA: TGCGCCAGCAGCCTTAAGGGGGGAACATCCGACTACAATGAGCAGTTCTTC. It encodes CASSLKGGTSDYNEQFF.

The chain carries TRBV7-9 and TRBJ2-7; 7 bases line up with TRBD2. V lost 1 base, J lost 2 bases, and 8 bases stayed unmatched. This CDR3 region has 16 residues. Germline CDR1 is SEHNR and CDR2 is FQNEAQ (reference sequence). CDR3: CASSLVGIGLAYEQYF. CDR3 bases: TGTGCCAGCAGCTTAGTAGGGATAGGACTAGCCTACGAGCAGTACTTC.

This clonotype has a count of ten or more. The chain employs TRBV27 and TRBJ1-1, with 8 bases lining up with TRBD1. The CDR3 covers 12 residues. The germline V gene has CDR1 MNHEY and CDR2 SMNVEV (reference sequence). The junction had 5 bases not matched to a gene; V was cut back by 10 bases and J by 4 bases. CDR3 in DNA: TGTGCCATCGGTACAGGGGGCACTGAAGCTTTCTTT. Translating gives CAIGTGGTEAFF.

The chain has TRBV28 and TRBJ1-2; a possible D gene is TRBD1 (5 bases). This CDR3 spans 16 amino acids. Germline V gene sequence: CDR1 MDHEN, CDR2 SYDVKM. The ends were cut back, 7 bases at V and 5 bases at J, with 23 bases in the middle. Here the CDR3 reads CASTPNLGTALYGYTF. DNA for the CDR3: TGTGCCAGCACCCCAAATCTCGGGACTGCTCTGTATGGCTACACCTTC.

At least ten counts were recorded for this clonotype. The rearrangement links TRBV29-1 to TRBJ2-7; possible D gene TRBD1, 5 bases. Per germline, CDR1 SQVTM and CDR2 ANQGSEA. This CDR3 has 15 amino acids. With 0 bases removed from V and 4 bases from J, the gap between germline ends came to 16 bases. The chain's CDR3 is CSVEDGALAGYEQYF. The CDR3 coding sequence is TGCAGCGTTGAAGATGGGGCTCTGGCCGGATACGAGCAGTACTTC.